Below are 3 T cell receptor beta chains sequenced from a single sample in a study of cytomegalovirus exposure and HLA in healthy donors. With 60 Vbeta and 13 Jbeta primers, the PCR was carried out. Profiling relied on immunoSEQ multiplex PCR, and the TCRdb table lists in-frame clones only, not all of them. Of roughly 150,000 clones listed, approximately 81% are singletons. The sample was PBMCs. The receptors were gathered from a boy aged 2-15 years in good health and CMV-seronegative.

CDR3 protein: CSVQTGFYGYTF. The CDR3 region has the DNA TGCAGCGTCCAGACTGGCTTCTATGGCTACACCTTC. V and J are TRBV29-1 and TRBJ1-2, with D unclear. Between the trimmed V and J ends, which lost 6 bases and 4 bases, there was a span of 12 bases. The CDR3 loop spans 12 amino acids. Germline V gene lookup returns CDR1 SQVTM and CDR2 ANQGSEA.

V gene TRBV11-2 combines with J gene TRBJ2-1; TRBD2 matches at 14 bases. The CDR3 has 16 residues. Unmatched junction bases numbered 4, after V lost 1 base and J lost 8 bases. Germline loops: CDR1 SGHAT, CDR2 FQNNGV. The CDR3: CASSLVRLAGGHEQFF. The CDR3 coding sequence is TGTGCCAGCAGCTTAGTGCGACTAGCGGGAGGGCATGAGCAGTTCTTC.

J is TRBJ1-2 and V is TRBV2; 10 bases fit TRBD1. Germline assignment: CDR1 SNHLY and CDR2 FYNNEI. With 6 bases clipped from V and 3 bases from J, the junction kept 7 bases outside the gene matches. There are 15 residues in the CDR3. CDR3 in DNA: TGTGCCAGCAGGGAGAGACAGGGGGCTCACTATGGCTACACCTTC. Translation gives CASRERQGAHYGYTF.